The source of this TCR beta chain is a study of cytomegalovirus exposure and HLA in healthy donors. This CDR3 has 15 residues. The junction had 6 bases not matched to a gene; V was cut back by 3 bases and J by 2 bases. The germline gives CDR1 SGHRS, CDR2 YFSETQ. It was with 60 Vbeta and 13 Jbeta primers that the PCR ran. The table came from immunoSEQ multiplex PCR; TCRdb's copy has only in-frame clones and leaves some out. The sample records 90,000 or so clones, roughly 78% being singletons. Overall study findings and caveats: In vitro data verified a few CMV-associated chains as specific for CMV antigens. Over 15,000 TCR beta sequences were associated with HLA alleles at 0.05 false discovery rate in a later analysis.

A note on this clone: No antigen is known for it.

This clonotype originated in a male donor in good health and CMV-seropositive. The sequenced material came from PBMCs. The chain combines TRBV5-1 with TRBJ2-7; 9 bases map to TRBD1. The CDR3 sequence: CASSWPDRGAYEQYF. Here the CDR3 DNA reads TGCGCCAGCAGCTGGCCGGACAGGGGTGCCTACGAGCAGTACTTC.